Below are 30 T cell receptor beta chains sequenced from a single sample in a study of read filtering for tumor transcriptome and immune sequencing (dated by TCRdb to the early 2020s). The run used an Illumina HiSeq 4000. TCR libraries were constructed from 350 to 400 ng RNA using the Immunoverse kit, and molecular barcoded adaptors covering alpha/delta and beta/gamma chains were employed. The public reads were reanalyzed by TCRdb: fastp trimming at Q25, MiXCR alignment, in-frame beta chains only. Rows merge per CDR3 protein into single entries with the most common DNA and genes. This sample lists more than 35,000 distinct CDR3 sequences; approximately 15% were detected once. The ten largest clones add up to about 17% of the sample. Sequencing was done on a sample of a population of CD138-negative cells sorted from bone marrow. This specimen's cell subset or site label, interpreted: bone marrow mononuclear cells depleted of CD138+ plasma/myeloma cells by negative magnetic selection. These receptors came from a donor aged 40 or over with multiple myeloma.

Many counts were recorded for this clonotype. The rearrangement uses TRBV7-2 and TRBJ1-1, with 7 bases matching TRBD1. CDR1 and CDR2 (germline): SGHTA, FQGNSA. This CDR3 has 14 residues. J was trimmed by 2 bases and V by 5 bases; bases with no gene match: 5. The CDR3 protein is CASSPRGLNTEAFF. The DNA for the CDR3 is TGTGCCAGCAGCCCGAGGGGGCTCAACACTGAAGCTTTCTTT. Full variable domain (rest looked up from reference TRBV7-2 and TRBJ1-1): GAGVSQSPSNKVTEKGKDVELRCDPISGHTALYWYRQSLGQGLEFLIYFQGNSAPDKSGLPSDRFSAERTGGSVSTLTIQRTQQEDSAVYLCASSPRGLNTEAFFGQGTRLTVV.

This clonotype was found a few times. CDR3 protein: CSAPPLHDRVRDTQYF. CDR3 DNA: TGCAGTGCTCCTCCTCTACACGACAGGGTGAGAGATACGCAGTATTTT. The chain carries TRBV20-1 and TRBJ2-3, with 7 bases lining up with TRBD1. The CDR3 totals 16 residues. Germline trimming cut 5 bases from V and 5 bases from J; bases unmatched to any gene: 16. The germline gives CDR1 DFQATT, CDR2 SNEGSKA (reference sequence).

Regarding this clonotype: A read error may explain this, as a much larger clone is one base away. The gene calls are TRBV28 and TRBJ2-1; D is possibly TRBD1 (5 bases). Trimming took 7 bases from V and 12 from J, leaving 22 bases between them. Per germline, CDR1 MDHEN and CDR2 SYDVKM. The CDR3 covers 14 residues. The DNA of the CDR3 is TGTGCCAGCACCAACGTGATAGGGGCTGATGGGCAGTTCTTC. This gives the protein CASTNVIGADGQFF.

Written as DNA, the CDR3 is TGTGCCAGCAGCTTAGTAGGGGTGAAGGCTTTCTTT. This sequence encodes CASSLVGVKAFF. The V gene is TRBV7-2, the J gene TRBJ1-1; D is perhaps TRBD1 (5 bases). This CDR3 is built from 12 residues. The V gene lost 1 base and the J gene lost 11 bases, with 11 bases spanning the gap. Germline V gives CDR1 SGHTA, CDR2 FQGNSA.

This clonotype occurred a few times. V gene TRBV18 combines with J gene TRBJ2-4, with TRBD2 as a possible D gene (5 bases). The germline CDR1 and CDR2 sequences are KGHSH and LQKENI. The CDR3 is made up of 17 amino acids. V was shortened by 3 bases and J by 6 bases, with 21 bases between the two germline ends. DNA for the CDR3: TGTGCCAGCTCACCCCGTCTCCTGAGCGGTATGTTAAACATTCAGTACTTC. Amino acid sequence: CASSPRLLSGMLNIQYF.

This clonotype was detected many times. This sequence joins TRBV5-5 and TRBJ2-1; weak D call: TRBD1 (7 bases). The CDR3 sequence is 18 residues long. Germline V gives CDR1 SGHKS, CDR2 YYEKEE (reference sequence). The V gene lost 2 bases and the J gene lost 3 bases, with 21 bases spanning the gap. Written as DNA, the CDR3 is TGTGCCAGCAGCTTAATCGGGGGACAGAGCTTTTTCTACAATGAGCAGTTCTTC. It translates to CASSLIGGQSFFYNEQFF.

Concerning this clonotype: A much larger clone differs by one base, so this may be a read error. The rearrangement links TRBV20-1 to TRBJ1-6; no definite D call. The CDR3 spans 14 residues. Germline-derived CDR1 and CDR2 are DFQATT and SNEGSKA (reference sequence). The CDR3 here is CSAGGHSLNSPRHF. Here the CDR3 DNA reads TGCAGTGCTGGCGGCCATAGCCTAAATTCACCCCGCCACTTT.

This clonotype occurred a few times. The chain links TRBV7-2 to TRBJ2-3, with 9 bases fitting TRBD2. Germline values: CDR1 SGHTA, CDR2 FQGNSA. The CDR3 covers 15 residues. V dropped 1 base and J dropped 6; count of bases not matched to a gene: 5. CDR3 region: CASSLVSGGFDTQYF. The CDR3 nucleotides are TGTGCCAGCAGCTTAGTCAGCGGGGGGTTTGATACGCAGTATTTT. Full variable domain (rest looked up from reference TRBV7-2 and TRBJ2-3): GAGVSQSPSNKVTEKGKDVELRCDPISGHTALYWYRQSLGQGLEFLIYFQGNSAPDKSGLPSDRFSAERTGGSVSTLTIQRTQQEDSAVYLCASSLVSGGFDTQYFGPGTRLTVL.

This clonotype was seen only a few times. V is TRBV11-2 and J is TRBJ2-3, with a weak D call TRBD2 (7 bases). Germline assignment: CDR1 SGHAT and CDR2 FQNNGV. The CDR3 is 15 residues long. Trimming shortened V by 1 base and J by 5 bases, and 13 bases separated the two germline ends. In DNA form, the CDR3 reads TGTGCCAGCAGCTTAGGGGGGGGGCGCGGAGATACGCAGTATTTT. Translated: CASSLGGGRGDTQYF.

The sample holds many counts of this clonotype. The chain is built from TRBV5-1 and TRBJ2-2; 8 bases line up with TRBD1. The germline CDR1 and CDR2 sequences are SGHRS and YFSETQ. The CDR3 consists of 15 residues. V gave up 4 bases and J gave up 6 bases; unmatched junction bases: 8. DNA of the CDR3: TGCGCCAGCAGCGACCAGGGGGCCAGGGCCGGGGAGCTGTTTTTT. Amino acid sequence: CASSDQGARAGELFF.

This clonotype was seen many times. V and J are TRBV11-3 and TRBJ2-2; D gene ambiguous. Germline CDR1 SGHNT, CDR2 YENEEA. The CDR3 runs 12 residues. Trimming removed 5 bases from V and 4 bases from J, with 5 bases in between. CDR3 sequence (DNA): TGTGCCAGCAGCCGTGGCACCGGGGAGCTGTTTTTT. Translation gives CASSRGTGELFF. Together with reference TRBV11-3 and TRBJ2-2, the CDR3 gives the full variable domain: EAGVVQSPRYKIIEKKQPVAFWCNPISGHNTLYWYLQNLGQGPELLIRYENEEAVDDSQLPKDRFSAERLKGVDSTLKIQPAELGDSAVYLCASSRGTGELFFGEGSRLTVL.

This clonotype was recorded at least ten times. Germline and junction disagree at one end, which may indicate a read error. The chain employs TRBV5-1 and TRBJ2-5, with 7 bases fitting TRBD2. Germline CDR1 and CDR2: SGHRS and YFSETQ. CDR3 size: 15 residues. The CDR3 loop reads CASSLEASGQETRYF. DNA for the CDR3: TGCGCCAGCAGCTTGGAGGCTAGCGGACAAGAGACCCGGTACTTC. Complete variable domain (other parts from reference TRBV5-1 and TRBJ2-5): KAGVTQTPRYLIKTRGQQVTLSCSPISGHRSVSWYQQTPGQGLQFLFEYFSETQRNKGNFPGRFSGRQFSNSRSEMNVSTLELGDSALYLCASSLEASGQETRYFGPGTRLLVL.

This clonotype showed up many times. This chain joins TRBV5-1 and TRBJ1-4, with a possible D match to TRBD1 (6 bases). Germline loops: CDR1 SGHRS, CDR2 YFSETQ. V was shortened by 7 bases and J by 2 bases, with 12 bases between the two germline ends. The CDR3 covers 14 residues. DNA of the CDR3: TGCGCCAGCGGAGGGGACAAGACTAATGAAAAACTGTTTTTT. The encoded protein is CASGGDKTNEKLFF.

Concerning this clonotype itself: This could be a read error, since a much larger clone is one nucleotide away. The chain is built from TRBV28 and TRBJ2-3; D not certain. Germline lookup yields CDR1 MDHEN and CDR2 SYDVKM. Trimming removed 10 bases at V and 3 bases at J, with 11 bases between. The CDR3 runs to 12 residues. As DNA, the CDR3 is TGTGCCACCCAGGTACCGACAGATACGCAGTATTTT. Translating gives CATQVPTDTQYF.

This clonotype appeared many times. The V call is TRBV7-9, the J call TRBJ2-1, with TRBD2 identical over 12 bases. This CDR3 is 18 amino acids long. Germline CDR1 reads SEHNR; CDR2 reads FQNEAQ (reference sequence). J gave up 6 bases and V 5 bases, and 14 bases lay outside the gene matches. The CDR3 bases are TGTGCCAGCAGCGTAGGACTAGCGGGGACCCGAATGGGCAATGAGCAGTTCTTC. Its translation: CASSVGLAGTRMGNEQFF.

Many counts were recorded for this clonotype. The CDR3 coding sequence is TGCGCCAGCAGCCTCGAGTACAATCAGCCCCAGCATTTT. The encoded protein is CASSLEYNQPQHF. The chain uses TRBV5-1 and TRBJ1-5; D is ambiguous. Germline lookup yields CDR1 SGHRS and CDR2 YFSETQ. Between the trimmed V and J ends, which lost 4 bases and 3 bases, there was a span of 8 bases. CDR3 size: 13 residues. Together with reference TRBV5-1 and TRBJ1-5, the CDR3 gives the full variable domain: KAGVTQTPRYLIKTRGQQVTLSCSPISGHRSVSWYQQTPGQGLQFLFEYFSETQRNKGNFPGRFSGRQFSNSRSEMNVSTLELGDSALYLCASSLEYNQPQHFGDGTRLSIL.

In its sample, this clonotype ranks as medium-sized. The chain carries TRBV5-5 and TRBJ1-1; 7 bases align to TRBD1. V shed 5 bases, J shed 5 bases, and the junction held 3 bases outside the gene matches. CDR3 length: 12 amino acids. In germline, CDR1 is SGHKS, CDR2 YYEKEE (reference sequence). DNA of the CDR3: TGTGCCAGCAGGGGGACAGCAACTGAAGCTTTCTTT. This encodes CASRGTATEAFF.

Of note for this clonotype: This may stem from a read error, because a much larger clone lies one nucleotide away. This chain connects TRBV5-1 to TRBJ2-5, with D possibly TRBD2 on 5 matching bases. Germline V gene sequence: CDR1 SGHRS, CDR2 YFSETQ. The CDR3 runs to 13 residues. CDR3 loop: CASSSDTGETQDF. In nucleotides, the CDR3 is TGCGCCAGCAGCTCAGACACTGGGGAGACCCAGGACTTC.

This clonotype was seen at least ten times. The chain recombines TRBV15 with TRBJ2-4; a possible D gene is TRBD2 (7 bases). The CDR3 loop spans 16 amino acids. CDR1 and CDR2 (germline): LNHNV, YYDKDF (reference sequence). Trimming pared 4 bases from V and 5 bases from J, leaving 18 bases between. The CDR3 region is CATSKGVSGAQNIQYF. DNA for the CDR3: TGTGCCACCAGCAAGGGGGTCAGCGGGGCCCAAAACATTCAGTACTTC.

This clonotype has at least ten counts. The CDR3 sequence is CASSQSGTLGEYF. The CDR3 bases are TGTGCCAGCAGTCAATCCGGGACCTTGGGGGAGTACTTC. V gene TRBV28 combines with J gene TRBJ2-7; D may match TRBD1 or TRBD2 (5 bases each). Germline CDR1 is MDHEN and CDR2 is SYDVKM. V lost 5 bases and J lost 11, with 19 bases in between. This CDR3 has 13 amino acids.

CDR3 sequence: CASKIGLLTGELFF. For the CDR3, the DNA is TGTGCCAGCAAGATAGGGCTACTCACCGGGGAGCTGTTTTTT. This chain links TRBV28 with TRBJ2-2; no clear D. The germline gives CDR1 MDHEN, CDR2 SYDVKM. Trimming took off 7 bases at V and 4 bases at J, with 13 bases between the two ends. There are 14 residues in the CDR3.

This clonotype has more than one count but fewer than ten. The chain has TRBV3-1 and TRBJ2-5, with 9 bases that match TRBD2. CDR3 length: 13 amino acids. CDR1 LGHDT and CDR2 YNNKEL come from the germline V gene (reference sequence). V shed 0 bases and J 9 bases; nucleotides not matched to a gene: 2. CDR3 protein: CASSQDVAGAQYF. CDR3 sequence (DNA): TGTGCCAGCAGCCAAGACGTAGCGGGGGCCCAGTACTTC.

This clonotype was found many times. The chain carries TRBV30 and TRBJ2-1; D unclear. The V and J ends lost 0 bases and 3 bases respectively, with 6 bases between them. This CDR3 comprises 13 residues. CDR1 and CDR2 from the germline V gene are GTSNPN and SVGIG (reference sequence). The CDR3 sequence is CAWSVALYNEQFF. In DNA form, the CDR3 reads TGTGCCTGGAGTGTGGCGCTCTACAATGAGCAGTTCTTC.

This clonotype was counted ten times or more. Without the conserved terminal phenylalanine or tryptophan, this CDR3 likely stems from a read error. The rearrangement joins TRBV2 to TRBJ1-1; perhaps TRBD1 as D (6 bases). The CDR3 totals 16 residues. Germline V gives CDR1 SNHLY, CDR2 FYNNEI. Trimming pared 6 bases from V and 3 bases from J, leaving 20 bases between. The CDR3 region has the DNA TGTGCCAGCAGGATAGCCGCCCAGGGGTGGGACACTGAAGCTTTCTCT. This sequence encodes CASRIAAQGWDTEAFS.

At least ten counts were recorded for this clonotype. This chain links TRBV7-2 with TRBJ2-3, with 7 bases matching TRBD1. The V gene end was trimmed by 4 bases and the J gene end by 0 bases; junction bases not matched to a gene: 10. The CDR3 totals 17 residues. Germline values: CDR1 SGHTA, CDR2 FQGNSA. The CDR3 region is CASSSRDSYLSTDTQYF. The CDR3 bases are TGTGCCAGCAGCTCAAGGGACAGCTACCTTAGCACAGATACGCAGTATTTT.

There are many counts of this clonotype. The chain joins TRBV6-5 to TRBJ2-2; D remains ambiguous. The CDR3 totals 13 residues. Trimming cost V 5 bases and J 6 bases, with 10 bases left between them. The V gene's germline CDR1 is MNHEY and CDR2 SVGAGI. CDR3 DNA: TGTGCCAGCAGTCACAGAGGCGCCGGGGAGCTGTTTTTT. Translation gives CASSHRGAGELFF.

In this sample, this clonotype turned up many times. This chain connects TRBV28 to TRBJ2-5; D uncertain. Germline V gene data show CDR1 as MDHEN and CDR2 as SYDVKM. Trimming took off 6 bases at V and 3 bases at J, with 8 bases between the two ends. CDR3 length equals 12 residues. CDR3 sequence: CASSPQEETQYF. The CDR3 nucleotides are TGTGCCAGCAGCCCCCAGGAAGAGACCCAGTACTTC.

On this clonotype itself: A much larger clone is a single base away; this may be a read error. The chain is built from TRBV18 and TRBJ1-1; TRBD1 matches at 9 bases. J was trimmed by 4 bases and V by 11 bases; bases with no gene match: 11. Germline values: CDR1 KGHSH, CDR2 LQKENI. The CDR3 has 14 residues. CDR3 protein: CAGYAGTGTTEAFF. DNA of the CDR3: TGTGCCGGCTATGCCGGGACAGGGACCACTGAAGCTTTCTTT.

At least ten counts were recorded for this clonotype. The chain joins TRBV28 to TRBJ1-5, with D hard to call. V was clipped by 3 bases and J by 4 bases, with 7 bases between them. CDR1 is MDHEN, CDR2 SYDVKM, per germline. The CDR3 totals 13 residues. Here the CDR3 DNA reads TGTGCCAGCAGTTTTACCCTTAATCAGCCCCAGCATTTT. Amino acids: CASSFTLNQPQHF.

This clonotype is a singleton in its sample. The chain carries TRBV9 and TRBJ2-2; no clear D gene. The V gene lost 3 bases and the J gene lost 6 bases, with 3 bases spanning the gap. The germline CDR1 and CDR2 sequences are SGDLS and YYNGEE. This CDR3 has 11 amino acids. DNA of the CDR3: TGTGCCAGCAGCGCCGCCGGGGAGCTGTTTTTT. Its translation: CASSAAGELFF.